The 20 T cell receptor beta chains below come from one sample, sequenced in a study of blood T cell repertoires in COVID-19. This table comes from immunoSEQ multiplex PCR, and its TCRdb copy is limited to in-frame clones, with some not included. The sample yields about 280,000 clones, 86% seen once. The sequenced material came from peripheral blood. These receptors all stem from a woman aged 25-40 years who had recovered from COVID-19.

V and J are TRBV5-4 and TRBJ2-1; D uncertain. The CDR3 length is 12 residues. Per germline, CDR1 SGHNT and CDR2 YYREEE (reference sequence). The ends were cut back, 1 base at V and 6 bases at J, with 5 bases in the middle. The CDR3 protein is CASSLYGNEQFF. The CDR3 nucleotides are TGTGCCAGCAGCTTGTACGGCAATGAGCAGTTCTTC.

The CDR3: CASSFSYEQFF. In nucleotides, the CDR3 is TGTGCCAGCAGCTTTTCTTATGAGCAGTTCTTC. This chain links TRBV7-2 with TRBJ2-1, with unresolved D. Per the germline V gene, CDR1 is SGHTA and CDR2 is FQGNSA. Trimming removed 3 bases at V and 8 bases at J, with 5 bases between. The CDR3 loop spans 11 amino acids.

The chain recombines TRBV18 with TRBJ2-3, with TRBD1 identical over 9 bases. The CDR3 extends over 19 amino acids. Germline V gene data show CDR1 as KGHSH and CDR2 as LQKENI. V dropped 2 bases and J dropped 1; count of bases not matched to a gene: 13. CDR3 DNA sequence: TGTGCCAGCTCACCATTCCTGCCGGGACAGGGAAGGGGCACAGATACGCAGTATTTT. It translates to CASSPFLPGQGRGTDTQYF.

The chain carries TRBV5-1 and TRBJ2-7; D is perhaps TRBD1 (5 bases). The length of the CDR3 is 14 residues. Germline assignment: CDR1 SGHRS and CDR2 YFSETQ. V gave up 1 base and J gave up 5 bases, with 13 bases separating them. This CDR3 is CASSLMQGLNEQYF. The CDR3 region has the DNA TGCGCCAGCAGCTTGATGCAGGGCCTCAACGAGCAGTACTTC.

This chain joins TRBV29-1 and TRBJ2-7; TRBD1 aligns across 9 bases. V was clipped by 6 bases and J by 5 bases; unmatched bases: 8. Germline V CDR1 and CDR2: SQVTM, ANQGSEA. The CDR3 consists of 13 residues. CDR3 residues: CSVGGTGLDEQYF. CDR3 in DNA: TGCAGCGTCGGTGGGACAGGGTTGGACGAGCAGTACTTC.

The chain joins TRBV7-2 to TRBJ2-3, with 9 bases that match TRBD2. Germline CDR1 and CDR2: SGHTA and FQGNSA. This CDR3 has 18 residues. V gave up 4 bases and J gave up 0 bases; unmatched junction bases: 11. The CDR3 loop reads CASSYMAGGGSSTDTQYF. In DNA form, the CDR3 reads TGTGCCAGCAGCTACATGGCGGGAGGGGGATCTAGCACAGATACGCAGTATTTT. The full variable domain, rest sourced from reference TRBV7-2 and TRBJ2-3, is GAGVSQSPSNKVTEKGKDVELRCDPISGHTALYWYRQSLGQGLEFLIYFQGNSAPDKSGLPSDRFSAERTGGSVSTLTIQRTQQEDSAVYLCASSYMAGGGSSTDTQYFGPGTRLTVL.

This chain connects TRBV28 to TRBJ2-2; D may be TRBD1 (6 bases). The germline CDR1 and CDR2 sequences are MDHEN and SYDVKM. The CDR3 consists of 15 residues. With 8 bases removed from V and 0 bases from J, the gap between germline ends came to 13 bases. CDR3 region: CASAPRTANTGELFF. CDR3 DNA: TGTGCCAGCGCCCCCCGGACAGCGAACACCGGGGAGCTGTTTTTT.

V is TRBV24-1 and J is TRBJ2-7; 7 bases agree with TRBD1. Germline values: CDR1 KGHDR, CDR2 SFDVKD. The length of the CDR3 is 13 residues. J gave up 3 bases and V 3 bases, and 1 base lay outside the gene matches. CDR3 sequence (DNA): TGTGCCACCAGTGATGGGACAGACTACGAGCAGTACTTC. This translates into CATSDGTDYEQYF.

This chain connects TRBV11-2 to TRBJ2-3; D is perhaps TRBD2 (6 bases). The CDR3 has 14 residues. V was pared by 5 bases and J by 4 bases, with 13 bases between. CDR1 and CDR2 from the germline V gene are SGHAT and FQNNGV. The CDR3 sequence: CASSRGGWADTQYF. CDR3 DNA sequence: TGTGCCAGCAGCAGGGGAGGTTGGGCAGATACGCAGTATTTT. The variable domain in full, with the rest retrieved from reference TRBV11-2 and TRBJ2-3, is EAGVAQSPRYKIIEKRQSVAFWCNPISGHATLYWYQQILGQGPKLLIQFQNNGVVDDSQLPKDRFSAERLKGVDSTLKIQPAKLEDSAVYLCASSRGGWADTQYFGPGTRLTVL.

This rearrangement joins TRBV28 to TRBJ2-7; 7 positions agree with TRBD2. Losses at the gene ends were 4 bases for V and 3 bases for J; bases not matched to a gene: 6. CDR1 MDHEN and CDR2 SYDVKM come from the germline V gene. The CDR3 spans 14 residues. This chain's CDR3 is CASSSASGFYEQYF. CDR3 sequence (DNA): TGTGCCAGCAGTTCGGCTAGCGGATTCTACGAGCAGTACTTC.

The chain combines TRBV19 with TRBJ1-5; tentatively, D is TRBD1 (6 bases). Per the germline V gene, CDR1 is LNHDA and CDR2 is SQIVND (reference sequence). Deletions cut 3 bases from V and 6 bases from J, with 21 bases between. The CDR3 has 17 residues. The CDR3 nucleotides read TGTGCCAGTAGTATCGCGCAGGGGAAGGTCCTTGGTCAGCCCCAGCATTTT. Protein product: CASSIAQGKVLGQPQHF.

This sequence joins TRBV23-1 and TRBJ2-2; 10 bases agree with TRBD1. TRBV23-1 is reported as an ORF; its role is uncertain. V lost 5 bases to trimming and J lost 6 bases; unmatched junction nucleotides: 6. This CDR3 contains 15 residues. CDR3 amino acids: CASSTGQGVSGELFF. CDR3 DNA sequence: TGCGCCAGCAGTACCGGACAGGGGGTGTCCGGGGAGCTGTTTTTT.

CDR3 sequence (DNA): TGTGCCAGCAGGGGGGAGGATCTTAGCTCCTACGAGCAGTACTTC. It yields the protein CASRGEDLSSYEQYF. V gene TRBV28 combines with J gene TRBJ2-7; a possible D gene is TRBD2 (6 bases). CDR1 and CDR2 (germline): MDHEN, SYDVKM. The V and J ends lost 6 bases and 0 bases respectively, with 15 bases between them. This CDR3 comprises 15 residues.

This clone was counted between two and nine times. V gene TRBV19 combines with J gene TRBJ1-4; TRBD1 aligns across 7 bases. Germline trimming cut 4 bases from V and 5 bases from J; bases unmatched to any gene: 7. Germline assignment: CDR1 LNHDA and CDR2 SQIVND (reference sequence). The CDR3 runs 15 residues. CDR3 nucleotide sequence: TGTGCCAGTAGTAGATACAGGGGACAGAATGAAAAACTGTTTTTT. It specifies CASSRYRGQNEKLFF.

V and J are TRBV19 and TRBJ2-1; 11 nucleotides agree with TRBD2. V was clipped by 7 bases and J by 10 bases; unmatched bases: 9. This CDR3 is built from 14 residues. Germline CDR1 LNHDA, CDR2 SQIVND (reference sequence). The CDR3 bases are TGTGCCAGTAAGCAACTAGCGGGAGTGGCGGAGCAGTTCTTC. Encoded protein: CASKQLAGVAEQFF.

This clone was seen a handful of times. The CDR3 protein is CASSQRGGSEQYF. In DNA, the CDR3 is TGTGCCAGCAGCCAAAGAGGTGGTTCCGAGCAGTACTTC. The chain has TRBV3-1 (or the pseudogene TRBV3-2) and TRBJ2-7; D gene uncertain. Between the trimmed V and J ends, which lost 2 bases and 6 bases, there was a span of 11 bases. There are 13 residues in the CDR3. Germline CDR1 reads LGHDT; CDR2 reads YNNKEL (reference sequence).

CDR3 sequence (DNA): TGTGCCAGCAGCCCTACAGGGGGCTTGGGCACTGAAGCTTTCTTT. This translates into CASSPTGGLGTEAFF. The chain recombines TRBV7-9 with TRBJ1-1; TRBD1 matches at 9 bases. Trimming took 5 bases from V and 4 from J; bases not matched to a gene: 8. In germline, CDR1 is SEHNR, CDR2 FQNEAQ (reference sequence). The CDR3 extends over 15 amino acids. Variable domain in full (rest from reference TRBV7-9 and TRBJ1-1): DTGVSQNPRHKITKRGQNVTFRCDPISEHNRLYWYRQTLGQGPEFLTYFQNEAQLEKSRLLSDRFSAERPKGSFSTLEIQRTEQGDSAMYLCASSPTGGLGTEAFFGQGTRLTVV.

This chain connects TRBV5-1 to TRBJ1-1; TRBD1 aligns across 7 bases. Losses at the gene ends were 4 bases for V and 2 bases for J; bases not matched to a gene: 5. Germline CDR1 is SGHRS and CDR2 is YFSETQ. CDR3 length equals 14 residues. CDR3 protein: CASSKGTANTEAFF. The CDR3 DNA sequence: TGCGCCAGCAGCAAGGGGACAGCCAACACTGAAGCTTTCTTT.

The V gene is TRBV18, the J gene TRBJ1-6, with TRBD1 identical over 8 bases. With 6 bases clipped from V and 8 bases from J, the junction kept 6 bases outside the gene matches. The germline gives CDR1 KGHSH, CDR2 LQKENI. The CDR3 has 14 residues. CDR3 in amino acids: CASSGQARDSPLHF. DNA of the CDR3: TGTGCCAGCTCGGGACAGGCGAGGGATTCACCCCTCCACTTT.

This clone was detected a few times. V and J are TRBV9 and TRBJ1-2; tentative D call: TRBD1 (5 bases). This CDR3 is 13 amino acids long. In germline, CDR1 is SGDLS, CDR2 YYNGEE. V gave up 2 bases and J gave up 5 bases, with 10 bases separating them. Here the CDR3 reads CASSVAGGYGYTF. The CDR3 DNA reads as TGTGCCAGCAGCGTTGCCGGGGGGTATGGCTACACCTTC.